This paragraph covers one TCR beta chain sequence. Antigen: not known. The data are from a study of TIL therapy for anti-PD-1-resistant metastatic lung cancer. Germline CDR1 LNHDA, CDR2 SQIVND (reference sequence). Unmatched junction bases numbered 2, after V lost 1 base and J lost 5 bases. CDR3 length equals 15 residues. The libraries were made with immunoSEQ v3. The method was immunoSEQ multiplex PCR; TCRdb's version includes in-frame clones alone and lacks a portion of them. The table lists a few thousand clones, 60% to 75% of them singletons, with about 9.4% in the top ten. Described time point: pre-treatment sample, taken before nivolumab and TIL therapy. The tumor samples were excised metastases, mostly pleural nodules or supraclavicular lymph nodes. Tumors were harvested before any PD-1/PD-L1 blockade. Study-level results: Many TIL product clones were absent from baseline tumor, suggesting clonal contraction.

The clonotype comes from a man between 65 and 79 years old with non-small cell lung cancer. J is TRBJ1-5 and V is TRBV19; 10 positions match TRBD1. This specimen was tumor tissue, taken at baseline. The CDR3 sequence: CASSIAGTGDQPQHF. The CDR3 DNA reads TGTGCCAGTAGTATAGCGGGGACAGGGGATCAGCCCCAGCATTTT.